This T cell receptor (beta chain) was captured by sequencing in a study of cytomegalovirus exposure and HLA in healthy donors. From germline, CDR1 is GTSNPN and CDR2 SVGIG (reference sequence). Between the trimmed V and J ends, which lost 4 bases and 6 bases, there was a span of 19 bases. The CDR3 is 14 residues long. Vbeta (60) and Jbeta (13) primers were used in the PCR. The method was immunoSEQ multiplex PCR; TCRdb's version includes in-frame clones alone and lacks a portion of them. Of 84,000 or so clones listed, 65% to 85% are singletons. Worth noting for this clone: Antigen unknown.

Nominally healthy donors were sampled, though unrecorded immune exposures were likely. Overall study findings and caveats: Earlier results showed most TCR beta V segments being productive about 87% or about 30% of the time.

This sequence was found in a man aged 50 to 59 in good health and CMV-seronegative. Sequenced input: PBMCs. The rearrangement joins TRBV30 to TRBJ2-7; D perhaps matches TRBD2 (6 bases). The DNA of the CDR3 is TGTGCCTGGATGAGGGGACCAAAGCGGGTCGAGCAGTACTTC. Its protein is CAWMRGPKRVEQYF.